This T cell receptor beta chain was recorded in a study of blood T cell repertoires in COVID-19. Study-wide background: There were acute and convalescent COVID-19 samples, and they came from the United States, Italy and Spain.

V was trimmed by 3 bases and J by 9 bases, leaving 22 bases between them. The germline V gene has CDR1 SGDLS and CDR2 YYNGEE. The CDR3 is made up of 17 amino acids. Donors were grouped by their self-reported clinical history. Before being deemed recovered, Cohort 3 donors had two negative PCRs, clearance, or symptom resolution. Assay: immunoSEQ multiplex PCR; the TCRdb copy retains only in-frame clones and omits some. The repertoire holds around 400,000 clones, roughly 86% seen once, with about 1.8% in the top ten. The chain carries TRBV9 and TRBJ1-6, with a weak D call TRBD1 (5 bases). This TCR derives from a young woman who had recovered from COVID-19. The sample consisted of PBMCs or T cells enriched from blood (not recorded which). The CDR3, as DNA: TGTGCCAGCAGCGCCCGGACCGTGCAGGGCAATATTTCACCCCTCCACTTT. Translation: CASSARTVQGNISPLHF.